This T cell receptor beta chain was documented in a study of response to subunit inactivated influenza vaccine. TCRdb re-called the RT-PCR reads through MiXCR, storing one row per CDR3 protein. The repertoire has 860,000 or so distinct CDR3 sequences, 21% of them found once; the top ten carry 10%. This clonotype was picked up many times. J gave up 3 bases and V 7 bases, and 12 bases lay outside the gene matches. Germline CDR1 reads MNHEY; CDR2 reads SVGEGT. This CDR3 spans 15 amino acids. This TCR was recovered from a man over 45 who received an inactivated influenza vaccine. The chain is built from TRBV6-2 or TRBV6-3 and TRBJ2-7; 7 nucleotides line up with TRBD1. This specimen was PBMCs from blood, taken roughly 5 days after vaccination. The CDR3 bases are TGTGCCAGCACCTATGGGGACAGTAGAGACTACGAGCAGTACTTC. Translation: CASTYGDSRDYEQYF.